This TCR beta chain was retrieved from a study of cytomegalovirus exposure and HLA in healthy donors. For this clone: Its antigen is as yet unknown.

Study-level findings and limits: Sequencing likely caused a cluster of highly shared sequence variants.

This PCR relied on a set of 60 Vbeta primers and 13 Jbeta primers. Clones were sequenced by immunoSEQ multiplex PCR, and TCRdb holds only the in-frame ones, with some missing. The data show around 99,000 clones, approximately 70% seen once. This sequence was found in a woman aged 65 to 85 in good health and CMV-seropositive. Sequencing input: PBMCs.

The CDR3 loop reads CASSLQGTHGDYGYTF. CDR3 coding DNA: TGTGCCAGCTCACTACAGGGGACCCACGGGGACTATGGCTACACCTTC. V and J are TRBV18 and TRBJ1-2, with TRBD1 matching over 7 bases. The trim removed 4 bases at V and 3 bases at J, leaving 11 bases unmatched. CDR3 length equals 16 residues. Per the germline V gene, CDR1 is KGHSH and CDR2 is LQKENI. Variable domain in full (rest from reference TRBV18 and TRBJ1-2): NAGVMQNPRHLVRRRGQEARLRCSPMKGHSHVYWYRQLPEEGLKFMVYLQKENIIDESGMPKERFSAEFPKEGPSILRIQQVVRGDSAAYFCASSLQGTHGDYGYTFGSGTRLTVV.